The clone carrying this TCR beta chain was observed a handful of times. The antigen is unknown. Time point of the sample: newly diagnosed GD, antithyroid drugs for less than 3 months. RNA isolated from PBMCs was used to make the TCR library. Graves' disease diagnoses used American Thyroid Association guidelines. The data originate from a study of regulatory T cells in long-lasting Graves disease. The study, taken as a whole, reports: TCR diversity was lower in persistent than newly diagnosed Graves' disease. Persistent disease exhibited a predilection for TRBV28, TRBJ1-2 and TRBJ2-5. Peripheral blood alone, not thyroid tissue, underwent study.

The V segment lost 8 bases and the J segment 0 bases; nucleotides outside the gene matches: 18. The length of the CDR3 is 19 residues. Germline lookup yields CDR1 KGHDR and CDR2 SFDVKD. The TCR beta library used iRepertoire HTBI primers with Arm-PCR amplification of CDR3. TCRdb redid the calling of the multiplex PCR reads with MiXCR, one entry per CDR3 protein. Altogether about 400,000 distinct CDR3 sequences are present, about 16% being singletons, with the ten largest covering approximately 22%. This chain connects TRBV24-1 to TRBJ1-1; 9 nucleotides agree with TRBD1. The starting material was peripheral blood mononuclear cells (PBMCs), obtained at new diagnosis, from a patient treated with antithyroid drugs. This receptor was identified in a female donor with Graves disease. The DNA of the CDR3 is TGTGCCACCAAAACACCGGGACAGGGCCCCCCGTTGATGAACACTGAAGCTTTCTTT. This sequence encodes CATKTPGQGPPLMNTEAFF.